This note documents a single T cell receptor beta chain sequence. The data originate from a study of blood T cell repertoires in COVID-19. In the study overall: Specimens from acute and convalescent COVID-19 originated in the United States, Italy and Spain. Nucleic acid was either cDNA or gDNA, and it came from T cells, B-cell-depleted T cells, or PBMCs.

Under the authors' procedure: By means of reference gene primer amplification, nucleated cell counts were estimated. Only in-frame clones appear in the TCRdb table, and some are missing; sequencing was by immunoSEQ multiplex PCR. V and J calls and clone size follow that table, whereas D and trimming were derived from the DNA. The table lists around 270,000 clones, roughly 90% of them singletons. The length of the CDR3 is 15 residues. Germline values: CDR1 SGHNT, CDR2 YYREEE (reference sequence). The germline V and J ends were trimmed by 5 bases and 0 bases, with 13 bases remaining between them. Sequencing was carried out using peripheral blood. This chain uses TRBV5-4 with TRBJ2-3, with D maybe TRBD1 (7 bases). The sequence was collected from a man in his forties with acute or convalescent COVID-19. The CDR3 nucleotides are TGTGCCAGCAGGGATCAGGGGGGAAGCACAGATACGCAGTATTTT. Protein product: CASRDQGGSTDTQYF.